The 29 T cell receptor beta chains presented below share a single source sample, sequenced in a study of shared clonotypes between healthy human individuals. CD45RO negativity and positive selection for CCR7 defined naive CD8 cells, a population that excluded terminally differentiated effector memory CD45RA+ cells. The table came from immunoSEQ multiplex PCR; TCRdb's copy has only in-frame clones and leaves some out. The table records roughly 590,000 clones, nearly 97% of them present only once. Sequenced input: naive CD8+ T cells sorted from blood. These receptors all come from a woman aged 30 to 39 in good health.

A single count supports this clone. At one end, the junction sequence differs from germline, possibly due to a read error. The chain joins TRBV5-6 to TRBJ2-7; D is ambiguous. This CDR3 spans 14 amino acids. From germline, CDR1 is SGHDT and CDR2 YYEEEE. In DNA, the CDR3 is TGTGCCAACAGCCCCGCAGCCTCTTCTTACGAGCAGTACTTC. Translated, it gives CANSPAASSYEQYF.

The V gene is TRBV7-2, the J gene TRBJ2-7; 8 nucleotides line up with TRBD2. Germline values: CDR1 SGHTA, CDR2 FQGNSA. The CDR3 runs to 15 residues. V was clipped by 6 bases and J by 1 base; unmatched bases: 8. CDR3: CASSYETSASYEQYF. The DNA of the CDR3 is TGTGCCAGCAGTTATGAGACTAGCGCTTCCTACGAGCAGTACTTC.

With regard to this clone: Other DNA sequences in the same sample also yield this CDR3. The rearrangement links TRBV4-1 to TRBJ1-1; no clear D. CDR1 is MGHRA and CDR2 is YSYEKL in the germline V gene. The V end lost 4 bases, the J end lost 0 bases, and 6 bases lay between the germline ends. The CDR3 is 13 residues long. The CDR3 sequence is CASSRQVNTEAFF. The CDR3 nucleotides read TGCGCCAGCAGCCGGCAAGTGAACACTGAAGCTTTCTTT.

The chain has TRBV6-5 and TRBJ2-7, with 11 bases identical to TRBD2. Trimming at V came to 1 base and at J to 2 bases, leaving 4 bases not matched to a gene. Germline values: CDR1 MNHEY, CDR2 SVGAGI. The CDR3 runs 16 residues. This chain's CDR3 is CASSYYGTSGTYEQYF. Written as DNA, the CDR3 is TGTGCCAGCAGTTACTATGGGACTAGCGGAACCTACGAGCAGTACTTC.

The J gene is TRBJ2-7, the V gene TRBV19; TRBD2 matches at 7 bases. CDR3 length: 13 amino acids. J gave up 3 bases and V 7 bases, and 6 bases lay outside the gene matches. Germline CDR1 reads LNHDA; CDR2 reads SQIVND (reference sequence). The DNA for the CDR3 is TGTGCCAGTAATCCAGCGGGAAGCTACGAGCAGTACTTC. Translated: CASNPAGSYEQYF.

The chain employs TRBV9 and TRBJ2-7; perhaps TRBD2 as D (6 bases). V was trimmed by 0 bases and J by 7 bases, leaving 17 bases between them. CDR3 size: 15 residues. Looked up from germline, CDR1 is SGDLS and CDR2 is YYNGEE. The CDR3 spells CASSVGRAPAGEQYF. CDR3 sequence (DNA): TGTGCCAGCAGCGTAGGAAGGGCCCCTGCGGGGGAGCAGTACTTC.

The V gene is TRBV5-6, the J gene TRBJ2-3; 7 nucleotides align to TRBD1. The V gene's germline CDR1 is SGHDT and CDR2 YYEEEE. The CDR3 is 16 amino acids. After removal of 0 bases from V and 2 bases from J, the junction contained 6 bases not matched to a gene. The CDR3 region is CASSLAGRGFTDTQYF. The CDR3 region has the DNA TGTGCCAGCAGCTTGGCCGGCAGGGGGTTCACAGATACGCAGTATTTT. Drawing the rest from reference TRBV5-6 and TRBJ2-3, the complete variable domain is DAGVTQSPTHLIKTRGQQVTLRCSPKSGHDTVSWYQQALGQGPQFIFQYYEEEERQRGNFPDRFSGHQFPNYSSELNVNALLLGDSALYLCASSLAGRGFTDTQYFGPGTRLTVL.

J is TRBJ1-2 and V is TRBV29-1; D is ambiguous. V dropped 0 bases and J dropped 7 bases, with 24 bases sitting between them. The CDR3 extends over 17 amino acids. Germline loops: CDR1 SQVTM, CDR2 ANQGSEA. CDR3 in amino acids: CSVEDLSADFLRGGYTF. As DNA, the CDR3 is TGCAGCGTTGAAGATCTGTCGGCGGACTTCCTCCGAGGTGGCTACACCTTC.

This clone was observed a handful of times. The chain links TRBV10-1 to TRBJ2-7, with 12 nucleotides matching TRBD1. The CDR3 spans 15 residues. Germline CDR1 and CDR2: WNHNN and SYGVQD (reference sequence). Trimming removed 10 bases from V and 4 bases from J; junction bases left unmatched: 11. As DNA, the CDR3 is TGCGCCACTTCGATCGGGACAGGGGGCGGGTACGAGCAGTACTTC. This gives the protein CATSIGTGGGYEQYF.

The CDR3 loop is CASSSIGLGTSGNTIYF. CDR3 nucleotide sequence: TGTGCCAGCAGTTCTATCGGGTTAGGGACCTCTGGAAACACCATATATTTT. The chain is built from TRBV27 and TRBJ1-3; TRBD1 is a possible D gene (5 bases). Trimming took off 4 bases at V and 0 bases at J, with 16 bases between the two ends. CDR1 is MNHEY and CDR2 is SMNVEV in the germline V gene (reference sequence). The CDR3 consists of 17 residues.

This chain connects TRBV4-1 to TRBJ2-2, with a weak D call TRBD1 (6 bases). Germline V lookup: CDR1 MGHRA, CDR2 YSYEKL. This CDR3 comprises 14 residues. The V and J ends lost 0 bases and 10 bases respectively, with 12 bases between them. The CDR3 spells CASSQDRGSEELFF. The CDR3, as DNA: TGCGCCAGCAGCCAAGACAGGGGTTCGGAGGAGCTGTTTTTT.

The CDR3 protein is CASSHSRTHEQYF. DNA for the CDR3: TGTGCCAGCAGCCACTCGAGAACCCACGAGCAGTACTTC. This sequence joins TRBV7-6 and TRBJ2-7; D is ambiguous. CDR3 size: 13 residues. Per germline, CDR1 SGHVS and CDR2 FNYEAQ. Trimming took 5 bases from V and 5 from J, leaving 13 bases between them.

In its sample, this clone was seen once. The rearrangement links TRBV27 to TRBJ2-7; possibly TRBD2 for D (6 bases). Germline V gives CDR1 MNHEY, CDR2 SMNVEV (reference sequence). V shed 3 bases and J shed 3 bases, with 15 bases lying between them. The CDR3 has 15 amino acids. CDR3 residues: CASSLAGSNHYEQYF. CDR3 DNA sequence: TGTGCCAGCAGTTTGGCCGGGAGTAACCACTACGAGCAGTACTTC.

The CDR3 here is CATSRDRATYNEQFF. The DNA for the CDR3 is TGTGCCACCAGCAGGGACAGGGCAACCTACAATGAGCAGTTCTTC. The rearrangement uses TRBV15 and TRBJ2-1; 8 nucleotides match TRBD1. Per germline, CDR1 LNHNV and CDR2 YYDKDF (reference sequence). V shed 3 bases, J shed 2 bases, and the junction held 3 bases outside the gene matches. This CDR3 has 15 amino acids.

The V and J genes are TRBV27 and TRBJ2-7; no clear D gene. CDR1 and CDR2 (germline): MNHEY, SMNVEV (reference sequence). With 5 bases removed from V and 2 bases from J, the gap between germline ends came to 13 bases. CDR3 length equals 14 residues. CDR3 in amino acids: CASSTVAGTYEQYF. The CDR3 DNA sequence: TGTGCCAGCAGTACAGTAGCCGGAACCTACGAGCAGTACTTC.

The gene calls are TRBV28 and TRBJ1-5; D gene ambiguous. Per germline, CDR1 MDHEN and CDR2 SYDVKM. The CDR3 length is 13 residues. Trimming took off 0 bases at V and 3 bases at J, with 3 bases between the two ends. This chain's CDR3 is CASSLWPNQPQHF. The CDR3 nucleotides are TGTGCCAGCAGTTTATGGCCCAATCAGCCCCAGCATTTT. The full variable domain, its missing parts supplied by reference TRBV28 and TRBJ1-5, is DVKVTQSSRYLVKRTGEKVFLECVQDMDHENMFWYRQDPGLGLRLIYFSYDVKMKEKGDIPEGYSVSREKKERFSLILESASTNQTSMYLCASSLWPNQPQHFGDGTRLSIL.

The J gene is TRBJ2-1, the V gene TRBV5-8; no firm D call. This CDR3 region has 12 residues. V gave up 2 bases and J gave up 9 bases, with 9 bases separating them. Germline CDR1 is SGHTS and CDR2 is YDEGEE. The CDR3 bases are TGTGCCAGCAGCTTCCCCAGTGGTGAGCAGTTCTTC. Amino acid sequence: CASSFPSGEQFF.

The rearrangement joins TRBV9 to TRBJ1-2; no reliable D call. The CDR3 loop spans 14 amino acids. Germline lookup yields CDR1 SGDLS and CDR2 YYNGEE. Trimming took 3 bases from V and 0 from J, leaving 9 bases between them. CDR3: CASSAGGTNYGYTF. As DNA, the CDR3 is TGTGCCAGCAGCGCCGGTGGCACTAACTATGGCTACACCTTC.

This clone appeared once. CDR3 region: CASSPSAGERGETQYF. The CDR3, as DNA: TGTGCCAGCAGTCCTTCAGCGGGAGAAAGGGGAGAGACCCAGTACTTC. V is TRBV27 and J is TRBJ2-5; 8 bases line up with TRBD2. The CDR3 length is 16 residues. CDR1 and CDR2 (germline): MNHEY, SMNVEV (reference sequence). V was pared by 5 bases and J by 4 bases, with 12 bases of the junction left unmatched.

V usage is TRBV6-5 and J usage is TRBJ2-5; no clear D gene. V dropped 0 bases and J dropped 5 bases, with 7 bases sitting between them. The CDR3 spans 13 residues. Germline-derived CDR1 and CDR2 are MNHEY and SVGAGI. The CDR3 here is CASSYSGTETQYF. The CDR3 nucleotides read TGTGCCAGCAGTTACTCGGGAACGGAGACCCAGTACTTC.

The chain links TRBV14 to TRBJ1-3; no firm D call. Trimming removed 4 bases at V and 2 bases at J, with 6 bases between. CDR3 length equals 13 residues. Germline lookup yields CDR1 SGHDN and CDR2 FVKESK. CDR3 sequence: CASSLVAGNTIYF. In DNA form, the CDR3 reads TGTGCCAGCAGCCTCGTGGCTGGAAACACCATATATTTT.

The CDR3 bases are TGTGCCAGCAGGGGGTCGAGCTCCTACAATGAGCAGTTCTTC. Its protein is CASRGSSSYNEQFF. The V call is TRBV11-2, the J call TRBJ2-1; D is unresolved. The CDR3 extends over 14 amino acids. The V end lost 6 bases, the J end lost 0 bases, and 9 bases lay between the germline ends. Looked up from germline, CDR1 is SGHAT and CDR2 is FQNNGV.

The rearrangement links TRBV29-1 to TRBJ2-7, with 12 bases identical to TRBD2. This CDR3 has 17 amino acids. Trimming cost V 6 bases and J 6 bases; bases outside gene matches: 18. Per the germline V gene, CDR1 is SQVTM and CDR2 is ANQGSEA. For the CDR3, the DNA is TGCAGCGTCCTTCAAAATACCCTAGCGGGAGGGCCTTTCGAGCAGTACTTC. It yields the protein CSVLQNTLAGGPFEQYF.

The rearrangement joins TRBV27 to TRBJ2-7, with D perhaps TRBD1 (6 bases). Germline V gene data show CDR1 as MNHEY and CDR2 as SMNVEV (reference sequence). This CDR3 spans 12 amino acids. V gave up 11 bases and J gave up 3 bases, with 14 bases separating them. This CDR3 is CASRDTIYEQYF. The CDR3 bases are TGTGCCTCCCGGGACACGATCTACGAGCAGTACTTC.

V gene TRBV16 combines with J gene TRBJ2-7; the D gene is possibly TRBD1 (5 bases). V was pared by 2 bases and J by 2 bases, with 7 bases between. The CDR3 totals 13 residues. Looked up from germline, CDR1 is KGHSY and CDR2 is FQNENV. CDR3 nucleotides: TGTGCCAGCAGCCAAGACAGAGCCTACGAGCAGTACTTC. This sequence encodes CASSQDRAYEQYF.

With regard to this clone: The germline gene is not matched at one end of the junction; a read error may be the cause. This chain joins TRBV4-1 and TRBJ1-1; 7 bases match TRBD1. This CDR3 comprises 15 residues. Germline V gene lookup returns CDR1 MGHRA and CDR2 YSYEKL. DNA of the CDR3: TGCGCCAGCAGCCAAGATTCCCAGGGGGTCTGGCCCCCACGATTT. This gives the protein CASSQDSQGVWPPRF.

This clone was counted a single time. The CDR3 here is CASSRTGGQEQYF. Here the CDR3 DNA reads TGTGCCAGCAGCCGGACAGGGGGTCAAGAGCAGTACTTC. The gene calls are TRBV27 and TRBJ2-7, with TRBD1 identical over 10 bases. CDR1 is MNHEY, CDR2 SMNVEV, per germline (reference sequence). Unmatched junction bases numbered 6, after V lost 6 bases and J lost 7 bases. CDR3 length equals 13 residues.

This clone appeared a single time. An end of the junction does not agree with germline; a read error may underlie this. The chain links TRBV6-9 to TRBJ2-3; 7 bases map to TRBD2. CDR1 and CDR2 (germline): MNHGY, SVAAGI. The CDR3 consists of 14 residues. The CDR3 sequence is CACREGLSTDTQYF. CDR3 coding DNA: TGTGCCTGCAGGGAGGGCCTCAGCACAGATACGCAGTATTTT.

The gene calls are TRBV10-1 and TRBJ2-5, with TRBD2 matching over 8 bases. The junction had 7 bases not matched to a gene; V was cut back by 5 bases and J by 2 bases. The germline V gene encodes CDR1 WNHNN and CDR2 SYGVQD (reference sequence). The CDR3 length is 15 residues. This CDR3 reads CASSPIREGQETQYF. Here the CDR3 DNA reads TGCGCCAGCAGTCCGATCCGGGAGGGACAAGAGACCCAGTACTTC.